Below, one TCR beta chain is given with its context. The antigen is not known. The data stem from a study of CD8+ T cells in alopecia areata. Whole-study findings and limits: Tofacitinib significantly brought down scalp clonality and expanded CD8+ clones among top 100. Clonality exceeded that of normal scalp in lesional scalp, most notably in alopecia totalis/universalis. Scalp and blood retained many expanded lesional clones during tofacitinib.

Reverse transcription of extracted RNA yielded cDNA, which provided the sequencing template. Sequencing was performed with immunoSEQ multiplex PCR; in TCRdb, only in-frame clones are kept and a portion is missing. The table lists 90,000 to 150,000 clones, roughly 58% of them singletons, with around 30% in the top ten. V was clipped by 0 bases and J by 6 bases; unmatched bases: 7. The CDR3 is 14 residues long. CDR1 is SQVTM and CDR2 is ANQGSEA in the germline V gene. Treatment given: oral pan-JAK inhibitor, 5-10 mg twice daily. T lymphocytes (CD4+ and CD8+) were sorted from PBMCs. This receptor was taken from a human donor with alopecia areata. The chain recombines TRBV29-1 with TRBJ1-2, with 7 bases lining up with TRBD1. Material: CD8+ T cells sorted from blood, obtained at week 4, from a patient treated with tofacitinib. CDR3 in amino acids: CSVEDPEGANGYTF. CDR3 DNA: TGCAGCGTTGAAGATCCGGAGGGGGCCAATGGCTACACCTTC.